This entry lists 28 T cell receptor beta chains sequenced from one sample in a study of T cell changes during pregnancy in multiple sclerosis (dated by TCRdb to between 2018 and 2021). Libraries came from the immunoSEQ multiplex PCR assay. TCRdb took this table from immuneACCESS and kept in-frame rearrangements with V and J called. Such tables lack part of the clones; where checked against another copy, unresolved V genes explain under half of the gap, and the rest is unexplained. Recorded for this sample are 18,000 or so clones; 87% of them occurred a single time. Of the sample, about 13% falls within the top ten clones. This material consisted of CD8+ T cells from peripheral blood mononuclear cells, taken in the third trimester of pregnancy. These receptors originate from a female donor in good health, enrolled as a control in a pregnancy study.

This sequence joins TRBV7-3 and TRBJ2-1, with 7 bases identical to TRBD2. This CDR3 has 17 amino acids. CDR1 is SGHTA, CDR2 FQGTGA, per germline. V was clipped by 2 bases and J by 5 bases; unmatched bases: 12. Here the CDR3 reads CASSLFPPGRANNEQFF. CDR3 nucleotides: TGTGCCAGCAGCTTATTCCCCCCAGGGAGGGCTAACAATGAGCAGTTCTTC.

The genes are TRBV28 and TRBJ2-7, with TRBD1 matching over 8 bases. CDR1 MDHEN and CDR2 SYDVKM come from the germline V gene. The V segment lost 2 bases and the J segment 3 bases; nucleotides outside the gene matches: 6. The length of the CDR3 is 15 residues. The CDR3 is CASSLERTGRYEQYF. Written as DNA, the CDR3 is TGTGCCAGCAGTTTAGAAAGGACAGGGCGCTACGAGCAGTACTTC.

The chain employs TRBV28 and TRBJ2-3; 9 bases line up with TRBD2. The CDR3 extends over 15 amino acids. J lost 1 base, V lost 2 bases, and 1 base had no gene match. Germline loops: CDR1 MDHEN, CDR2 SYDVKM. CDR3 protein: CASSLRLAGTDTQYF. CDR3 bases: TGTGCCAGCAGTTTACGACTAGCGGGCACAGATACGCAGTATTTT.

This chain connects TRBV30 to TRBJ2-1, with D tentatively TRBD2 (5 bases). The germline V and J ends were trimmed by 4 bases and 3 bases, with 10 bases remaining between them. Looked up from germline, CDR1 is GTSNPN and CDR2 is SVGIG (reference sequence). The CDR3 covers 13 residues. The CDR3 spells CAWTEAIYNEQFF. The CDR3 nucleotides are TGTGCCTGGACGGAGGCAATCTACAATGAGCAGTTCTTC.

The gene calls are TRBV30 and TRBJ2-1; D possibly corresponds to TRBD2 (6 bases). V was clipped by 5 bases and J by 0 bases, with 14 bases between them. The CDR3 sequence is 15 residues long. CDR1 and CDR2 from the germline V gene are GTSNPN and SVGIG (reference sequence). Here the CDR3 reads CAWEFPGSSYNEQFF. In DNA, the CDR3 is TGTGCCTGGGAATTTCCCGGGAGCTCCTACAATGAGCAGTTCTTC.

V gene TRBV5-1 combines with J gene TRBJ2-3, with 11 positions matching TRBD2. Germline CDR1 is SGHRS and CDR2 is YFSETQ. V was pared by 6 bases and J by 5 bases, with 8 bases of the junction left unmatched. The length of the CDR3 is 15 residues. The CDR3 DNA follows: TGCGCCAGCACTTCTAGCGGGAGGATGATAGATACGCAGTATTTT. It is translated as CASTSSGRMIDTQYF.

The chain joins TRBV19 to TRBJ2-7; 11 bases align to TRBD2. V lost 5 bases and J lost 0; bases outside the gene matches: 0. The CDR3 runs to 14 residues. Germline CDR1 LNHDA, CDR2 SQIVND (reference sequence). CDR3 DNA: TGTGCCAGTAGTCTAGCGGGGGGCTCCTACGAGCAGTACTTC. Translation: CASSLAGGSYEQYF.

This clone was seen only a few times. The CDR3 nucleotides read TGCGCCAGCAGCCTAGGGGGCAGGTACGAGCAGTACTTC. Translating it yields CASSLGGRYEQYF. V gene TRBV4-1 combines with J gene TRBJ2-7, with 7 bases aligning to TRBD1. The CDR3 is 13 residues long. J was trimmed by 4 bases and V by 4 bases; bases with no gene match: 4. Germline values: CDR1 MGHRA, CDR2 YSYEKL.

This clone has a single count. V and J are TRBV28 and TRBJ2-6; 8 bases are a match to TRBD1. The junction had 11 bases not matched to a gene; V was cut back by 6 bases and J by 4 bases. Germline V gene data show CDR1 as MDHEN and CDR2 as SYDVKM. The CDR3 runs to 17 residues. The CDR3 loop reads CASSSVQGGSGANVLTF. The CDR3 region has the DNA TGTGCCAGCAGCTCGGTACAGGGGGGTTCGGGGGCCAACGTCCTGACTTTC.

This clone was seen once. V gene TRBV5-1 combines with J gene TRBJ2-2, with TRBD1 as a possible D gene (6 bases). Trimming removed 0 bases at V and 2 bases at J, with 8 bases between. Germline CDR1 SGHRS, CDR2 YFSETQ. The CDR3 contains 15 residues. The CDR3 loop reads CASSLGQDNTGELFF. The CDR3 nucleotides are TGCGCCAGCAGCTTGGGACAGGACAACACCGGGGAGCTGTTTTTT.

The J gene is TRBJ2-1, the V gene TRBV5-6; 7 bases align to TRBD1. This CDR3 region has 14 residues. Germline-derived CDR1 and CDR2 are SGHDT and YYEEEE. J was trimmed by 5 bases and V by 0 bases; bases with no gene match: 2. Here the CDR3 reads CASSLGTGNNEQFF. In nucleotides, the CDR3 is TGTGCCAGCAGCTTGGGGACAGGCAACAATGAGCAGTTCTTC.

V usage is TRBV7-2 and J usage is TRBJ1-1; weak D call: TRBD1 (6 bases). Trimming cost V 5 bases and J 8 bases, with 21 bases left between them. The germline gives CDR1 SGHTA, CDR2 FQGNSA. CDR3 length: 15 amino acids. The CDR3 coding sequence is TGTGCCAGCAGCACCCCGTCAGGGGTCAATCCCGAAGCTTTCTTT. This translates into CASSTPSGVNPEAFF.

The chain has TRBV19 and TRBJ2-1, with a weak D call TRBD2 (5 bases). The CDR3 is 14 amino acids. Trimming pared 7 bases from V and 3 bases from J, leaving 13 bases between. Germline CDR1 LNHDA, CDR2 SQIVND (reference sequence). CDR3 loop: CASKPGMNYNEQFF. CDR3 coding DNA: TGTGCCAGTAAGCCGGGGATGAACTACAATGAGCAGTTCTTC.

The rearrangement uses TRBV18 and TRBJ2-5, with D possibly TRBD2 on 5 matching bases. V was cut by 2 bases and J by 3 bases, with 10 bases left in between. The length of the CDR3 is 14 residues. CDR1 is KGHSH, CDR2 LQKENI, per germline. The CDR3 bases are TGTGCCAGCTCACCAAGGTACGGGAAAGAGACCCAGTACTTC. Its protein product is CASSPRYGKETQYF.

In nucleotides, the CDR3 is TGTGCCAGCAGTCCTGACACTCAAGAGACCCAGTACTTC. Translating it yields CASSPDTQETQYF. The chain uses TRBV6-5 and TRBJ2-5; no definite D call. Per germline, CDR1 MNHEY and CDR2 SVGAGI. Deletions cut 5 bases from V and 2 bases from J, with 9 bases between. The CDR3 length is 13 residues.

V and J are TRBV7-8 and TRBJ2-1, with 7 bases aligning to TRBD1. The V gene's germline CDR1 is SGHVS and CDR2 FQNEAQ. Trimming cost V 4 bases and J 8 bases; bases outside gene matches: 5. This CDR3 is 13 amino acids long. Here the CDR3 reads CASSSTGRYEQFF. DNA of the CDR3: TGTGCCAGCAGCTCGACAGGGCGTTATGAGCAGTTCTTC. Full variable domain (outside the CDR3, taken from reference TRBV7-8 and TRBJ2-1): GAGVSQSPRYKVAKRGQDVALRCDPISGHVSLFWYQQALGQGPEFLTYFQNEAQLDKSGLPSDRFFAERPEGSVSTLKIQRTQQEDSAVYLCASSSTGRYEQFFGPGTRLTVL.

The chain uses TRBV11-2 and TRBJ1-2; tentatively, D is TRBD1 (5 bases). The CDR3 is made up of 14 amino acids. Germline assignment: CDR1 SGHAT and CDR2 FQNNGV. Trimming left V 0 bases short and J 4 bases short, with 9 bases between. CDR3: CASSLDPGFYGYTF. CDR3 DNA sequence: TGTGCCAGCAGCTTAGATCCAGGGTTCTATGGCTACACCTTC.

The chain employs TRBV27 and TRBJ2-1; 8 nucleotides line up with TRBD2. After removal of 10 bases from V and 3 bases from J, the junction contained 2 bases not matched to a gene. Germline-derived CDR1 and CDR2 are MNHEY and SMNVEV (reference sequence). CDR3 length equals 12 residues. The CDR3 nucleotides are TGTGCCACCCGGGGGGGCTACAATGAGCAGTTCTTC. Residues: CATRGGYNEQFF.

V usage is TRBV10-1 and J usage is TRBJ2-7, with TRBD1 identical over 9 bases. J was trimmed by 5 bases and V by 3 bases; bases with no gene match: 8. Per germline, CDR1 WNHNN and CDR2 SYGVQD (reference sequence). The CDR3 is made up of 15 amino acids. CDR3 coding DNA: TGCGCCAGCAGTGACCCGGGACAGGGTCCGAACGAGCAGTACTTC. Translated: CASSDPGQGPNEQYF.

The rearrangement links TRBV28 to TRBJ2-7, with TRBD1 identical over 7 bases. J lost 3 bases, V lost 3 bases, and 2 bases had no gene match. This CDR3 has 13 residues. Germline loops: CDR1 MDHEN, CDR2 SYDVKM. CDR3 sequence (DNA): TGTGCCAGCAGTTTGGGGACAGACTACGAGCAGTACTTC. Encoded protein: CASSLGTDYEQYF.

The rearrangement links TRBV19 to TRBJ1-5; 7 bases fit TRBD1. V trimming: 10 bases; J trimming: 0 bases; junction bases outside the gene matches: 9. The CDR3 contains 15 residues. From germline, CDR1 is LNHDA and CDR2 SQIVND (reference sequence). The CDR3 is CATRTGEYSNQPQHF. The CDR3 nucleotides are TGTGCCACCCGGACAGGAGAATATAGCAATCAGCCCCAGCATTTT.

This chain joins TRBV5-6 and TRBJ1-1; TRBD1 might be the D (6 bases). Trimming left V 6 bases short and J 1 base short, with 19 bases between. The germline V gene encodes CDR1 SGHDT and CDR2 YYEEEE. The CDR3 has 16 residues. CDR3 amino acids: CASNPGWGRGNTEAFF. CDR3 DNA: TGTGCCAGCAATCCCGGGTGGGGCAGGGGGAACACTGAAGCTTTCTTT.

J is TRBJ2-5 and V is TRBV5-4; maybe TRBD1 (5 bases). V lost 0 bases and J 1 base, leaving 16 bases between the germline ends. Looked up from germline, CDR1 is SGHNT and CDR2 is YYREEE (reference sequence). This CDR3 has 17 residues. CDR3 residues: CASSLGLGGQGQETQYF. CDR3 nucleotides: TGTGCCAGCAGCTTGGGGCTTGGTGGGCAGGGCCAAGAGACCCAGTACTTC.

The chain uses TRBV18 and TRBJ2-7; 9 bases map to TRBD1. V gave up 5 bases and J gave up 3 bases; unmatched junction bases: 2. Germline CDR1 reads KGHSH; CDR2 reads LQKENI. The CDR3 has 13 amino acids. CDR3 nucleotide sequence: TGTGCCAGCTCAGGGGACAGGGACTACGAGCAGTACTTC. Its translation: CASSGDRDYEQYF. The full variable domain, in which reference TRBV18 and TRBJ2-7 provide the parts outside the CDR3, is NAGVMQNPRHLVRRRGQEARLRCSPMKGHSHVYWYRQLPEEGLKFMVYLQKENIIDESGMPKERFSAEFPKEGPSILRIQQVVRGDSAAYFCASSGDRDYEQYFGPGTRLTVT.

By share, this clone ranks as medium-sized. The chain uses TRBV19 and TRBJ1-5; the match to TRBD1 covers 8 bases. This CDR3 is built from 14 residues. J was trimmed by 6 bases and V by 6 bases; bases with no gene match: 7. Germline V gene data show CDR1 as LNHDA and CDR2 as SQIVND (reference sequence). The DNA for the CDR3 is TGTGCCAGTAGCCAGGGACAGGAGGCTCAGCCCCAGCATTTT. This translates into CASSQGQEAQPQHF.

The chain has TRBV15 and TRBJ1-5; D remains unclear. Germline V gene sequence: CDR1 LNHNV, CDR2 YYDKDF (reference sequence). The CDR3 has 13 residues. V was shortened by 3 bases and J by 6 bases, with 9 bases between the two germline ends. DNA of the CDR3: TGTGCCACCAGCAGGGCCAGCGGTCAGCCCCAGCATTTT. It specifies CATSRASGQPQHF.

The V gene is TRBV27, the J gene TRBJ2-5; D unresolved. Germline loops: CDR1 MNHEY, CDR2 SMNVEV (reference sequence). The CDR3 has 15 amino acids. The ends were cut back, 6 bases at V and 0 bases at J, with 14 bases in the middle. The CDR3 coding sequence is TGTGCCAGCAGCCCTGACAATCAGTACCAAGAGACCCAGTACTTC. Protein sequence: CASSPDNQYQETQYF.

J is TRBJ1-1 and V is TRBV5-6; no definite D call. This CDR3 is built from 13 residues. Germline CDR1 and CDR2: SGHDT and YYEEEE. V lost 5 bases to trimming and J lost 1 base, with 9 bases between them. The chain's CDR3 is CASRFGPNTEAFF. The DNA for the CDR3 is TGTGCCAGCAGATTCGGTCCGAACACTGAAGCTTTCTTT.